The clone carrying this T cell receptor beta chain came up many times. Antigen: not known. The data belong to a study of T cells after yellow fever vaccination. Across the whole study: Some fractions had low cell numbers, and these were prepared with SMART-Seq v4 Ultra Low Input. Overall study results and limits: Once the booster was given, most primary-vaccination clones reappeared, at just over 95% for CD4 and approximately 88% for CD8. The CD4 compartment and the CD8 compartment contained a small share of clonotypes in common.

CDR3 size: 15 residues. V lost 4 bases to trimming and J lost 5 bases, with 14 bases between them. The germline gives CDR1 LGHNA, CDR2 YNFKEQ. Conversion of TCR transcripts into cDNA relied on 5'RACE template switching, which added a universal primer site and UMIs. TCRdb ran MiXCR on the 5' RACE reads and lists one entry per CDR3 protein. This sample has approximately 250,000 distinct CDR3 sequences, with around 3.5% found just once. The input for sequencing was PBMCs, taken 15 days after the yellow fever booster vaccination. This sequence originates from a man between 18 and 35 years old who received the YFV17D yellow fever vaccine. V gene TRBV4-2 combines with J gene TRBJ2-2, with unresolved D. The CDR3 protein is CASSRSTVGTGELFF. DNA of the CDR3: TGTGCCAGCAGCCGATCAACGGTGGGAACCGGGGAGCTGTTTTTT.